This T cell receptor (beta chain) was sequenced during a study of T cells in Graves' hyperthyroidism and ophthalmopathy. On the study more broadly: Peripheral blood was obtained at initial diagnosis, preceding any treatment.

The study's findings and limits: By a 13 V-J model, ophthalmopathy was set apart from stable hyperthyroidism. Before onset, ophthalmopathy was predicted by the model a median roughly 6.4 months earlier.

For this clonotype: Antigen: not known.

Germline values: CDR1 SGHDT, CDR2 YYEEEE. This CDR3 has 16 residues. J gave up 6 bases and V 0 bases, and 8 bases lay outside the gene matches. Patients aged 18 to 65 had newly diagnosed hyperthyroidism that had lasted under 2 months. Template material for amplifying TCR beta CDR3 regions consisted of RNA transcripts. TCR CDR3 regions were first amplified by RT-PCR with HTBI primers. One entry per CDR3 protein results from TCRdb running MiXCR on the multiplex PCR reads. This sample yields 550,000 to 850,000 distinct CDR3 sequences, of which roughly 20% are seen a single time; 16% belongs to the top ten.

The clonotype originates from a woman aged 45-60 years with Graves' hyperthyroidism that later progressed to Graves' ophthalmopathy. The sample taken for sequencing was blood. The rearrangement joins TRBV5-6 to TRBJ2-7, with 11 bases that match TRBD2. The CDR3 DNA reads as TGTGCCAGCAGCTTGGTTAGCGGGGGGGCCGGGATCGAGCAGTACTTC. Its protein is CASSLVSGGAGIEQYF.